The next 25 T cell receptor beta chains were all read from a single sample in a study of neurological immune-mediated disorders (dated by TCRdb to between 2017 and 2020). Library preparation was by 5' RACE. The instrument was an Illumina HiSeq 2500. TCRdb applied fastp at Q25 and MiXCR to the public reads, then kept only in-frame beta chains. Rows matching on CDR3 protein sequence are summarized as one entry with the most common DNA and genes. This sample is represented by fewer than 65,000 distinct CDR3 sequences; over 9% of them were singletons. The top ten constitute roughly 5.3% of the sample. Sequenced: PBMCs. The receptors originated from a man aged 70 or older with HTLV-1-associated myelopathy (HAM/TSP).

This clonotype was observed many times. The chain couples TRBV6-2 or TRBV6-3 to TRBJ1-5; D call uncertain. V lost 5 bases to trimming and J lost 4 bases, with 6 bases between them. The V gene's germline CDR1 is MNHEY and CDR2 SVGEGT. This CDR3 is built from 12 residues. CDR3 residues: CASSNGNQPQHF. The DNA for the CDR3 is TGTGCCAGCAGTAATGGGAATCAGCCCCAGCATTTT.

This clonotype was seen repeatedly, ten times or more. The chain combines TRBV5-1 with TRBJ2-7; TRBD2 aligns across 7 bases. This CDR3 has 13 residues. Per the germline V gene, CDR1 is SGHRS and CDR2 is YFSETQ. Unmatched junction bases numbered 4, after V lost 4 bases and J lost 3 bases. For the CDR3, the DNA is TGCGCCAGCAGCCCAGCGGGAAACTACGAGCAGTACTTC. Residues: CASSPAGNYEQYF.

This clonotype was counted at least ten times. This rearrangement joins TRBV19 to TRBJ2-1; TRBD2 matches 7 bases. This CDR3 contains 13 residues. Germline V gene sequence: CDR1 LNHDA, CDR2 SQIVND (reference sequence). V was clipped by 3 bases and J by 6 bases; unmatched bases: 2. CDR3 coding DNA: TGTGCCAGTAGTATTAGCGGGCCCAATGAGCAGTTCTTC. Translating gives CASSISGPNEQFF.

This clonotype was counted at least ten times. The rearrangement joins TRBV5-4 to TRBJ2-7, with 10 bases fitting TRBD1. The CDR3 extends over 15 amino acids. Germline values: CDR1 SGHNT, CDR2 YYREEE (reference sequence). Trimming at V came to 4 bases and at J to 4 bases, leaving 8 bases not matched to a gene. The CDR3 sequence: CASSAPGQGRYEQYF. The CDR3 region has the DNA TGTGCCAGCAGCGCGCCGGGACAGGGGAGATACGAGCAGTACTTC.

In the case of this clonotype: The DNA is left out, because the CDR3 cannot be placed on it with certainty; the CDR3 is given as TCRdb lists it. The chain recombines TRBV5-1 with TRBJ1-1. Counting both end residues, the CDR3 totals 18 amino acids. Germline V lookup: CDR1 SGHRS, CDR2 YFSETQ. CDR3 region: CASSFYICSATRNTEAFF.

As concerns this clonotype: Compared with germline, one end of the junction differs, possibly owing to a read error. The gene calls are TRBV3-1 and TRBJ1-1; D gene uncertain. Germline V gene lookup returns CDR1 LGHDT and CDR2 YNNKEL (reference sequence). The CDR3 has 13 residues. The CDR3 DNA reads TGTGCCAGCAGCCAAAGCGCGAACTCTGAAGCTTTCTTT. Its protein product is CASSQSANSEAFF.

The table lists this clonotype with many counts. V usage is TRBV27 and J usage is TRBJ2-4, with TRBD2 identical over 15 bases. The CDR3 consists of 18 residues. Germline V lookup: CDR1 MNHEY, CDR2 SMNVEV (reference sequence). V shed 8 bases, J shed 1 base, and the junction held 9 bases outside the gene matches. CDR3 loop: CASGPWTSGGGAKNIQYF. CDR3 bases: TGTGCCAGCGGACCTTGGACTAGCGGGGGGGGGGCCAAAAACATTCAGTACTTC.

This clonotype showed up many times. The chain recombines TRBV20-1 with TRBJ2-5, with D unresolved. The CDR3 has 14 residues. The V end lost 3 bases, the J end lost 5 bases, and 16 bases lay between the germline ends. Looked up from germline, CDR1 is DFQATT and CDR2 is SNEGSKA (reference sequence). The CDR3 is CSASTPSLRETQYF. The CDR3 nucleotides read TGCAGTGCTAGCACACCCTCCCTTAGGGAGACCCAGTACTTC.

This clonotype was detected many times. The rearrangement links TRBV28 to TRBJ1-5; 9 bases line up with TRBD1. There are 16 residues in the CDR3. From germline, CDR1 is MDHEN and CDR2 SYDVKM. J lost 5 bases, V lost 8 bases, and 13 bases had no gene match. Here the CDR3 reads CASGGTGYDEDQPQHF. In nucleotides, the CDR3 is TGTGCCAGCGGGGGGACAGGGTACGATGAGGATCAGCCCCAGCATTTT. The full variable domain, its missing parts supplied by reference TRBV28 and TRBJ1-5, is DVKVTQSSRYLVKRTGEKVFLECVQDMDHENMFWYRQDPGLGLRLIYFSYDVKMKEKGDIPEGYSVSREKKERFSLILESASTNQTSMYLCASGGTGYDEDQPQHFGDGTRLSIL.

In its sample, this clonotype was seen many times. The chain employs TRBV25-1 and TRBJ2-3; D perhaps matches TRBD1 (6 bases). V shed 4 bases and J shed 5 bases, with 19 bases lying between them. The CDR3 is 16 amino acids. From germline, CDR1 is MGHDK and CDR2 SYGVNS. The CDR3 DNA is TGTGCCAGCAGTGCAGGACAGCCTAAGGCAATAGATACGCAGTATTTT. Translating it yields CASSAGQPKAIDTQYF.

This clonotype was picked up many times. J is TRBJ1-1 and V is TRBV7-2; D is uncertain. This CDR3 is 12 amino acids long. V shed 5 bases and J shed 1 base, with 5 bases lying between them. Germline V gene data show CDR1 as SGHTA and CDR2 as FQGNSA. CDR3 residues: CASSRQNTEAFF. The CDR3 bases are TGTGCCAGCAGCCGCCAGAACACTGAAGCTTTCTTT.

This clonotype was counted at least ten times. The chain couples TRBV7-9 to TRBJ1-2; TRBD1 aligns across 7 bases. This CDR3 region has 15 residues. V shed 5 bases, J shed 6 bases, and the junction held 12 bases outside the gene matches. The germline CDR1 and CDR2 sequences are SEHNR and FQNEAQ (reference sequence). The CDR3 nucleotides read TGTGCCAGCAGCGAGAAGACAGGGTTTGATGATGGCTACACCTTC. This gives the protein CASSEKTGFDDGYTF.

In its sample, this clonotype was seen many times. This sequence joins TRBV5-1 and TRBJ2-7; D is unresolved. CDR3 length equals 12 residues. V lost 6 bases and J 3 bases, leaving 10 bases between the germline ends. Germline V gene sequence: CDR1 SGHRS, CDR2 YFSETQ. The CDR3 loop is CASNGRYYEQYF. The CDR3 DNA is TGCGCCAGCAACGGGCGGTACTACGAGCAGTACTTC.

This clonotype has at least ten counts. This chain joins TRBV7-9 and TRBJ1-4; 8 nucleotides match TRBD1. Germline trimming cut 5 bases from V and 7 bases from J; bases unmatched to any gene: 6. This CDR3 comprises 14 residues. Germline V lookup: CDR1 SEHNR, CDR2 FQNEAQ (reference sequence). DNA for the CDR3: TGTGCCAGCAGCGCCTCACAGGGGGGTGAAAAACTGTTTTTT. Translated, it gives CASSASQGGEKLFF.

This clonotype came up many times. The CDR3 DNA sequence: TGCGCCAGCAGCCAAGTGATTCGGGACAGAGCTAACTATGGCTACACCTTC. Translating it yields CASSQVIRDRANYGYTF. This chain connects TRBV4-1 to TRBJ1-2; 7 bases line up with TRBD1. This CDR3 is 17 amino acids long. CDR1 and CDR2 from the germline V gene are MGHRA and YSYEKL. Trimming cost V 1 base and J 0 bases; bases outside gene matches: 8.

The sample holds many counts of this clonotype. The chain carries TRBV6-5 and TRBJ2-1, with 7 positions matching TRBD2. This CDR3 region has 12 residues. V trimming: 6 bases; J trimming: 4 bases; junction bases outside the gene matches: 0. Germline values: CDR1 MNHEY, CDR2 SVGAGI. In DNA, the CDR3 is TGTGCCAGCAGGCGGGAGTACAATGAGCAGTTCTTC. It is translated as CASRREYNEQFF.

This clonotype was counted at least ten times. The chain joins TRBV28 to TRBJ2-1, with D possibly TRBD2 on 7 matching bases. Trimming stripped 6 bases from V and 2 bases from J, with 17 bases between. Looked up from germline, CDR1 is MDHEN and CDR2 is SYDVKM. This CDR3 has 16 amino acids. CDR3 amino acids: CASSSPGAGAYNEQFF. In DNA form, the CDR3 reads TGTGCCAGCAGCTCCCCGGGGGCGGGAGCCTACAATGAGCAGTTCTTC.

This clonotype occurred many times. The chain joins TRBV18 to TRBJ2-6; no clear D gene. The CDR3 is 14 amino acids. Germline V CDR1 and CDR2: KGHSH, LQKENI. The V gene lost 0 bases and the J gene lost 1 base, with 1 base spanning the gap. CDR3 bases: TGTGCCAGCTCACCACCGTCTGGGGCCAACGTCCTGACTTTC. This encodes CASSPPSGANVLTF.

This clonotype was recorded many times. The chain is built from TRBV12-3 or TRBV12-4 and TRBJ2-2, with D perhaps TRBD1 (6 bases). The CDR3 spans 14 residues. Trimming pared 5 bases from V and 6 bases from J, leaving 13 bases between. The CDR3: CASSKQGFAGELFF. DNA of the CDR3: TGTGCCAGCAGTAAACAGGGTTTCGCCGGGGAGCTGTTTTTT.

This clonotype appeared many times. This chain joins TRBV7-2 and TRBJ1-2; D uncertain. The germline V gene encodes CDR1 SGHTA and CDR2 FQGNSA. The CDR3 runs 13 residues. The V end was cut by 2 bases, the J end by 4 bases, with 8 bases between. The CDR3 DNA reads as TGTGCCAGCAGCTTACAGGAACTCTATGGCTACACCTTC. Translation: CASSLQELYGYTF. The full variable domain, with the rest looked up from reference TRBV7-2 and TRBJ1-2, is GAGVSQSPSNKVTEKGKDVELRCDPISGHTALYWYRQSLGQGLEFLIYFQGNSAPDKSGLPSDRFSAERTGGSVSTLTIQRTQQEDSAVYLCASSLQELYGYTFGSGTRLTVV.

This clonotype was seen ten or more times. V usage is TRBV7-3 and J usage is TRBJ1-3, with no clear D. This CDR3 contains 14 residues. Germline CDR1 and CDR2: SGHTA and FQGTGA. The V end lost 5 bases, the J end lost 4 bases, and 12 bases lay between the germline ends. The CDR3 DNA follows: TGTGCCAGCAGCCCGACCGTCGGAGGAAACACCATATATTTT. This codes for CASSPTVGGNTIYF.

This clonotype showed up many times. This chain uses TRBV10-3 with TRBJ2-1; weak D call: TRBD1 (6 bases). Germline V gene sequence: CDR1 ENHRY, CDR2 SYGVKD. The CDR3 runs 12 residues. CDR3 sequence reads: CAISGDPREQFF. CDR3 coding DNA: TGTGCGATATCAGGGGACCCCCGGGAGCAGTTCTTC.

This sequence joins TRBV7-3 and TRBJ2-5, with 9 bases lining up with TRBD1. The V gene end was trimmed by 6 bases and the J gene end by 5 bases; junction bases not matched to a gene: 10. CDR1 is SGHTA, CDR2 FQGTGA, per germline. The CDR3 contains 15 residues. This CDR3 is CASRSSGTGMETQYF. The DNA for the CDR3 is TGTGCCAGCAGGTCTTCCGGGACAGGGATGGAGACCCAGTACTTC.

In this sample, this clonotype turned up many times. The CDR3 bases are TGCGCCAGCAGCTTACCTAGTAGTGAGCAGTTCTTC. This translates into CASSLPSSEQFF. The chain uses TRBV5-1 and TRBJ2-1; D not certain. Germline V gives CDR1 SGHRS, CDR2 YFSETQ. The CDR3 is 12 residues long. Trimming left V 2 bases short and J 9 bases short, with 9 bases between.

In this sample, this clonotype turned up many times. CDR3 in amino acids: CASTADRGVHGYTF. CDR3 coding DNA: TGTGCCAGCACCGCGGACAGGGGAGTCCATGGCTACACCTTC. This chain links TRBV7-2 with TRBJ1-2; 9 bases fit TRBD1. The CDR3 covers 14 residues. The trim removed 7 bases at V and 6 bases at J, leaving 9 bases unmatched. Germline assignment: CDR1 SGHTA and CDR2 FQGNSA. Full variable domain (rest looked up from reference TRBV7-2 and TRBJ1-2): GAGVSQSPSNKVTEKGKDVELRCDPISGHTALYWYRQSLGQGLEFLIYFQGNSAPDKSGLPSDRFSAERTGGSVSTLTIQRTQQEDSAVYLCASTADRGVHGYTFGSGTRLTVV.